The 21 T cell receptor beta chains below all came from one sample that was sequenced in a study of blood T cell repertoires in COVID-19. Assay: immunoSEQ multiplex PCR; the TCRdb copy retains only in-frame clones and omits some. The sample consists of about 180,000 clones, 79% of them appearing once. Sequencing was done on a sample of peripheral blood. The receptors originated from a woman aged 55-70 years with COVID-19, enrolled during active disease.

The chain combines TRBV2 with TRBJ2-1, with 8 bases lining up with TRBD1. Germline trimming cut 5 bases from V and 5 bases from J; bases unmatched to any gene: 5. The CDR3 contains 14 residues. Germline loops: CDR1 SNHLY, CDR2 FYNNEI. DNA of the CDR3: TGTGCCAGCAGTCGGACAGGGTCGAACAATGAGCAGTTCTTC. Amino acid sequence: CASSRTGSNNEQFF. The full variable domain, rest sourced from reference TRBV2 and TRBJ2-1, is EPEVTQTPSHQVTQMGQEVILRCVPISNHLYFYWYRQILGQKVEFLVSFYNNEISEKSEIFDDQFSVERPDGSNFTLKIRSTKLEDSAMYFCASSRTGSNNEQFFGPGTRLTVL.

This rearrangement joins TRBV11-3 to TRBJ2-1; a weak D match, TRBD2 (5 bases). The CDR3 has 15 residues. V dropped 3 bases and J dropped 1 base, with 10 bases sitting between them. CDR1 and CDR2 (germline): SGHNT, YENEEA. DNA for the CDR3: TGTGCCAGCAGCTTCGGACTTGAATCCTACAATGAGCAGTTCTTC. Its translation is CASSFGLESYNEQFF.

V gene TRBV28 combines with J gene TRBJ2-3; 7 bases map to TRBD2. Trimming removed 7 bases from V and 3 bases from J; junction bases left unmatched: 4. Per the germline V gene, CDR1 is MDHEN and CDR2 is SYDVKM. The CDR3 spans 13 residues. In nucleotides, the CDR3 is TGTGCCAGCAAAAGGGGAGGGACAGATACGCAGTATTTT. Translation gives CASKRGGTDTQYF.

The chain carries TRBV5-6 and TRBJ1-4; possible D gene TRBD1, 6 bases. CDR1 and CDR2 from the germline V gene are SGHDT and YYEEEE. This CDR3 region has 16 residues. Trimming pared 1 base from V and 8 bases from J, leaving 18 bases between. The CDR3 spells CASSLRWNFGGEKLFF. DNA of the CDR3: TGTGCCAGCAGCTTGAGGTGGAACTTTGGGGGCGAAAAACTGTTTTTT. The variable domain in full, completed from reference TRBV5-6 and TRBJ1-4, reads DAGVTQSPTHLIKTRGQQVTLRCSPKSGHDTVSWYQQALGQGPQFIFQYYEEEERQRGNFPDRFSGHQFPNYSSELNVNALLLGDSALYLCASSLRWNFGGEKLFFGSGTQLSVL.

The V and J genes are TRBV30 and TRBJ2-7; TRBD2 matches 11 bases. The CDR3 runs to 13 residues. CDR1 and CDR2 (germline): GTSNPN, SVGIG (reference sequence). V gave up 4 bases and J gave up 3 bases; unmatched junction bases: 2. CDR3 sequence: CAWTSGRNYEQYF. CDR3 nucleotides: TGTGCCTGGACTAGCGGGAGGAACTACGAGCAGTACTTC.

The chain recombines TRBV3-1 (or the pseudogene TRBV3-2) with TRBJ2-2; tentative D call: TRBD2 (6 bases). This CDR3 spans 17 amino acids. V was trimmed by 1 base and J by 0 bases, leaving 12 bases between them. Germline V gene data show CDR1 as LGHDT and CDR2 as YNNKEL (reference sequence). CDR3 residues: CASSQGRTGANTGELFF. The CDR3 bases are TGTGCCAGCAGCCAAGGGCGGACGGGGGCGAACACCGGGGAGCTGTTTTTT.

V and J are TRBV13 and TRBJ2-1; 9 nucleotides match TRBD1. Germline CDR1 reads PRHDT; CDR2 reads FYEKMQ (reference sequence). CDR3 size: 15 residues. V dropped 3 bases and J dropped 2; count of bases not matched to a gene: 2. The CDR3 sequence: CASSLDRGTYNEQFF. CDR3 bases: TGTGCCAGCAGCTTGGACAGGGGTACCTACAATGAGCAGTTCTTC.

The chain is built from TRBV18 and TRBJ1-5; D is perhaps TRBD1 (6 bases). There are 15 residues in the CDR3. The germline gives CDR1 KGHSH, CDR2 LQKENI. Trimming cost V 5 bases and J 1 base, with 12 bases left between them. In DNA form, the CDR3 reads TGTGCCAGCTCAAAGACAGGAACCAGCAATCAGCCCCAGCATTTT. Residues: CASSKTGTSNQPQHF. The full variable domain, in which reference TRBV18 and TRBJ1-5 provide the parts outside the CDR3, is NAGVMQNPRHLVRRRGQEARLRCSPMKGHSHVYWYRQLPEEGLKFMVYLQKENIIDESGMPKERFSAEFPKEGPSILRIQQVVRGDSAAYFCASSKTGTSNQPQHFGDGTRLSIL.

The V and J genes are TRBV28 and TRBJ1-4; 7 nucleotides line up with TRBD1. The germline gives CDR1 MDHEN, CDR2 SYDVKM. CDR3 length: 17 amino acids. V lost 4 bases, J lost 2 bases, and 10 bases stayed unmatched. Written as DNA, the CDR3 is TGTGCCAGCAGTTCCCCTGCAGGGGGACTTACTAATGAAAAACTGTTTTTT. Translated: CASSSPAGGLTNEKLFF.

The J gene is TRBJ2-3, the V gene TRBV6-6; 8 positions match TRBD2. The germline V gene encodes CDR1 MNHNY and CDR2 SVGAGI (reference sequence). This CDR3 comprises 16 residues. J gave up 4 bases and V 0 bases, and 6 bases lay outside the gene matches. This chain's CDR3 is CASSYSGLGGPDTQYF. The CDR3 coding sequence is TGTGCCAGCAGTTACTCGGGACTAGGAGGCCCAGATACGCAGTATTTT.

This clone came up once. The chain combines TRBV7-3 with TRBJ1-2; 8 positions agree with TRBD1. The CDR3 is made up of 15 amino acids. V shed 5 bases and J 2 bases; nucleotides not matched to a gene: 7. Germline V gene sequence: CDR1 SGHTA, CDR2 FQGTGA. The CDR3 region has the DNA TGTGCCAGCAGCCCAGGGGGCCTCTCCAACTATGGCTACACCTTC. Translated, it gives CASSPGGLSNYGYTF.

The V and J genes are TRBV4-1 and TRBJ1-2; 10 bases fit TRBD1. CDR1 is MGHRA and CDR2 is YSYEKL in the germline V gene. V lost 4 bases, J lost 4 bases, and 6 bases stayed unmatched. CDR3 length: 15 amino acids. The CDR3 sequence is CASSPHRDRGYGYTF. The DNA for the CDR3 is TGCGCCAGCAGCCCACACCGGGACAGGGGCTATGGCTACACCTTC.

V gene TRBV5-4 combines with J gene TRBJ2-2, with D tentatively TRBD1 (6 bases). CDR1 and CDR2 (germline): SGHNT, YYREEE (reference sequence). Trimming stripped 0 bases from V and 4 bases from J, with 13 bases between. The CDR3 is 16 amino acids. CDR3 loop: CASSLAGQQGTGELFF. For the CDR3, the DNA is TGTGCCAGCAGCTTGGCCGGACAACAGGGCACCGGGGAGCTGTTTTTT.

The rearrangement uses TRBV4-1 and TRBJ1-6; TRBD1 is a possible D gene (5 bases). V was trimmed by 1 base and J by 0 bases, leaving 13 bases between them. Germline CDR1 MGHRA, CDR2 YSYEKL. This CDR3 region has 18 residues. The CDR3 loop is CASSQAWQGSSYNSPLHF. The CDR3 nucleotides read TGCGCCAGCAGCCAAGCTTGGCAGGGAAGCTCCTATAATTCACCCCTCCACTTT.

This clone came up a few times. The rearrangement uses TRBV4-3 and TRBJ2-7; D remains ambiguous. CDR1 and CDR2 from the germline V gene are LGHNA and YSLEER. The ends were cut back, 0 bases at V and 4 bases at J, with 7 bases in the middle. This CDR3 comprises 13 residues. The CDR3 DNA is TGCGCCAGCAGCCAAGACCTTAAATACGAGCAGTACTTC. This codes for CASSQDLKYEQYF.

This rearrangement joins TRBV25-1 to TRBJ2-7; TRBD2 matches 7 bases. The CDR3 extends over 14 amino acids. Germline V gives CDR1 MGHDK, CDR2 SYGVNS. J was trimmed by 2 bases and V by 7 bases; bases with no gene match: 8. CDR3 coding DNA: TGTGCCAGCACTCCGGGGGGAAGCCCCTACGAGCAGTACTTC. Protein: CASTPGGSPYEQYF.

The CDR3 here is CASSYSREYNEQFF. The CDR3 nucleotides are TGTGCCAGCAGTTACTCGCGGGAGTACAATGAGCAGTTCTTC. J is TRBJ2-1 and V is TRBV6-2 or TRBV6-3; 7 positions agree with TRBD2. The trim removed 0 bases at V and 4 bases at J, leaving 0 bases unmatched. Germline V lookup: CDR1 MNHEY, CDR2 SVGEGT. The CDR3 spans 14 residues.

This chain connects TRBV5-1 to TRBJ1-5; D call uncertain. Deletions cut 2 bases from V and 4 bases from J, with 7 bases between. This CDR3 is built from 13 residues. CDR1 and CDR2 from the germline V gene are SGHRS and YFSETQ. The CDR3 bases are TGCGCCAGCAGCTTCGACAAGAATCAGCCCCAGCATTTT. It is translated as CASSFDKNQPQHF.

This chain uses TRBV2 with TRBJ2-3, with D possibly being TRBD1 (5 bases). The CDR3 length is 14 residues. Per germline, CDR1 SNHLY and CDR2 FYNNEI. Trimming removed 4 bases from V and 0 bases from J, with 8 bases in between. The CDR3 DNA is TGTGCCAGCAGTGGGGGCTTGAGCACAGATACGCAGTATTTT. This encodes CASSGGLSTDTQYF.

In DNA form, the CDR3 reads TGTGCCAGCAGTTTGGGGCGAGGTCCCGTATTTGGAGAGACCCAGTACTTC. Translation: CASSLGRGPVFGETQYF. The rearrangement joins TRBV27 to TRBJ2-5, with TRBD1 as a possible D gene (5 bases). Looked up from germline, CDR1 is MNHEY and CDR2 is SMNVEV (reference sequence). The CDR3 runs 17 residues. V was shortened by 3 bases and J by 4 bases, with 21 bases between the two germline ends.

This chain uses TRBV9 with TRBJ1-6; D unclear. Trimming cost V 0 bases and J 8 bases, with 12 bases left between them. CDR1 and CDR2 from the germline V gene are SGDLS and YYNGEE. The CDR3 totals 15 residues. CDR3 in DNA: TGTGCCAGCAGCGTAGGGGTACTAAGTGATTCACCCCTCCACTTT. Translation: CASSVGVLSDSPLHF.